The sequence of this TCR beta chain was determined in a study of beta chain features in type 1 diabetes. Findings of the study overall: Among all four CD4+ subsets, Type 1 diabetes patients had TCRB CDR3s that were moderately but significantly shorter. Sequencing used cDNA, and cells with high TCR expression could therefore be over-represented.

Turning to this clone: Antigen: not known.

Germline loops: CDR1 SQVTM, CDR2 ANQGSEA. Trimming took off 7 bases at V and 4 bases at J, with 14 bases between the two ends. The CDR3 length is 12 residues. Sampling consisted of one heparinised blood draw per donor, averaging around 120 mL. The study reverse transcribed the entire isolated RNA, so it sequenced expressed TCRB transcripts. Generated by immunoSEQ multiplex PCR, the TCRdb table keeps only in-frame clones and is missing some. Here the sample spans 100,000 to 150,000 clones, 17% being singletons. The chain employs TRBV29-1 and TRBJ2-7, with D unclear. This receptor was taken from a man aged 18 to 35 with type 1 diabetes. Material for sequencing was central memory CD4+ T cells from blood. CDR3: CSAGEKRYEQYF. The CDR3 nucleotides read TGCAGCGCTGGCGAAAAGCGATACGAGCAGTACTTC.